This passage covers 3 T cell receptor beta chains from one sample sequenced in a study of regulatory T cells in long-lasting Graves disease. Time point of the sample: persistent/refractory GD, antithyroid drugs over 5 years with positive TRAb. The TCR library was prepared using RNA isolated from PBMCs. CDR3 regions were amplified by Arm-PCR using iRepertoire HTBI primers to build TCR beta libraries. Using its own MiXCR run on the multiplex PCR reads, TCRdb lists one record per CDR3 protein. The sample consists of roughly 400,000 distinct CDR3 sequences, around 20% of them appearing once. Here the sequenced sample was peripheral blood mononuclear cells (PBMCs), taken when the disease was refractory, from a patient treated with antithyroid drugs. The source is a female donor with Graves disease.

This clonotype was picked up a small number of times. The chain carries TRBV29-1 and TRBJ1-2; D is unresolved. CDR1 SQVTM and CDR2 ANQGSEA come from the germline V gene. Trimming left V 4 bases short and J 0 bases short, with 18 bases between. The CDR3 has 16 residues. For the CDR3, the DNA is TGCAGCGTTGTGGGTTTAGGAAGAAATTCTAACTATGGCTACACCTTC. Translating it yields CSVVGLGRNSNYGYTF. Full variable domain (outside the CDR3, taken from reference TRBV29-1 and TRBJ1-2): SAVISQKPSRDICQRGTSLTIQCQVDSQVTMMFWYRQQPGQSLTLIATANQGSEATYESGFVIDKFPISRPNLTFSTLTVSNMSPEDSSIYLCSVVGLGRNSNYGYTFGSGTRLTVV.

This clonotype was recorded at least ten times. This chain links TRBV28 with TRBJ1-2; a weak D match, TRBD1 (5 bases). The CDR3 has 13 residues. Trimming took off 6 bases at V and 0 bases at J, with 8 bases between the two ends. CDR1 MDHEN and CDR2 SYDVKM come from the germline V gene. CDR3 sequence: CASRQAPNYGYTF. The CDR3 DNA reads as TGTGCCAGCAGACAGGCGCCTAACTATGGCTACACCTTC.

This clonotype was detected ten times or more. The chain is built from TRBV28 and TRBJ2-7; D may be TRBD1 (5 bases). The CDR3 totals 14 residues. The germline V and J ends were trimmed by 3 bases and 4 bases, with 13 bases remaining between them. Germline V CDR1 and CDR2: MDHEN, SYDVKM. The CDR3 bases are TGTGCCAGCAGTTTGACAGACATCGATTACGAGCAGTACTTC. Translation gives CASSLTDIDYEQYF.